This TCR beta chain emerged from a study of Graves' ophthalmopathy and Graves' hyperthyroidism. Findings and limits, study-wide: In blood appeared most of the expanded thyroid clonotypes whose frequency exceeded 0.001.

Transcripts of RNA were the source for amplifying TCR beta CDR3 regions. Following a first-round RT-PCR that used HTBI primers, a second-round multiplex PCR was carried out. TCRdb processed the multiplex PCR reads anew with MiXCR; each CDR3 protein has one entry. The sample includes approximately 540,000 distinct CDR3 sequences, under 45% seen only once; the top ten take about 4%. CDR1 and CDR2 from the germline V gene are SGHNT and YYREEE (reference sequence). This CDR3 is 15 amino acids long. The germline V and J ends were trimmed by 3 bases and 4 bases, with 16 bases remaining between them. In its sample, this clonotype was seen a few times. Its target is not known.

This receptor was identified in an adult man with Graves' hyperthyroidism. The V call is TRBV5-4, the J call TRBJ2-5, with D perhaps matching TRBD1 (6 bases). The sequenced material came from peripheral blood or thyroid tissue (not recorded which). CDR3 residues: CASSWPQGAGETQYF. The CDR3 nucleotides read TGTGCCAGCAGCTGGCCACAGGGAGCCGGAGAGACCCAGTACTTC.